Sequencing of this TCR beta chain was carried out in a study of identifying expanded T cells in peripheral blood. Trimming left V 3 bases short and J 4 bases short, with 9 bases between. The CDR3 sequence is 13 residues long. Germline V CDR1 and CDR2: SEHNR, FQNEAQ (reference sequence). Profiling relied on immunoSEQ multiplex PCR, and the TCRdb table lists in-frame clones only, not all of them. Here the sample spans 95,000 to 100,000 clones, around 85% being singletons. The chain joins TRBV7-9 to TRBJ1-2; D is unresolved. Sequencing input: blood. This TCR was sampled from a person aged 18 to 70 in good health. The CDR3 nucleotides read TGTGCCAGCAGCTTTGAAGGCCCCTATGGCTACACCTTC. Protein sequence: CASSFEGPYGYTF.